This TCR beta chain was retrieved from a study of neoadjuvant nivolumab and ipilimumab in lung cancer. Study findings and constraints: TCR clonality did not significantly correlate with pathologic tumor regression. TCR sequencing covered a small number of samples.

Comment on this clone: Its antigen remains unknown.

Using immunoSEQ multiplex PCR, the repertoire was profiled, and TCRdb retains in-frame clones only, with some absent. Among about 4,300 clones listed, 81% were seen once. CDR3 length equals 12 residues. Deletions cut 10 bases from V and 3 bases from J, with 14 bases between. CDR1 and CDR2 (germline): SGDLS, YYNGEE. The chain carries TRBV9 and TRBJ2-7; tentatively, D is TRBD2 (7 bases). The receptor was isolated from an adult with non-small cell lung cancer. Some clones in this sample may be carry-over from other donors' samples. Sequenced material: normal lung tissue adjacent to the tumor, taken after neoadjuvant nivolumab, alone or with ipilimumab, at or shortly before surgery. The CDR3 nucleotides are TGTGCCCAGGGGACTAAATTCTACGAGCAGTACTTC. Protein: CAQGTKFYEQYF.